Listed here are 6 T cell receptor beta chains from one sample, sequenced in a study of T cells in women clearing cervical HPV infection. The data were produced by immunoSEQ multiplex PCR, yet TCRdb's version contains in-frame clones alone and is incomplete. Its table records about 39,000 clones. Sample: blood buffy coat. The receptors here all came from a woman aged 18-69 years with a cervical HPV16 infection that either progressed to CIN3+ or cleared (not recorded which).

In regard to this clone: The observed sequence ends 3 residues before the CDR3 terminus, with the missing tail filled in from the germline J gene. The V and J genes are TRBV2 and TRBJ1-3; tentatively, D is TRBD1 (6 bases). The germline V and J ends were trimmed by 4 bases and 2 bases, with 6 bases remaining between them. Germline CDR1 SNHLY, CDR2 FYNNEI. This CDR3 has 13 amino acids. Partial CDR3 DNA: TGTGCCAGCAGTGGGACAGCTGGAAACACC. It encodes CASSGTAGNT. The whole CDR3 sequence reads CASSGTAGNTIYF.

As concerns this clone: Read data end 3 residues before the CDR3 end; the end is taken from the germline J gene. V and J are TRBV6-4 and TRBJ1-6; no clear D gene. CDR3 size: 18 residues. Per the germline V gene, CDR1 is MRHNA and CDR2 is SNTAGT. V lost 2 bases to trimming and J lost 4 bases, with 18 bases between them. The DNA read from the CDR3 is TGTGCCAGCAGTGACCCGCATAGGGTAGAGGTATATAATTCACCC. Protein sequence: CASSDPHRVEVYNSP. The whole CDR3 sequence is CASSDPHRVEVYNSPLHF.

Regarding this clone: The read gets to within 3 residues of the CDR3 end, and the germline J gene fills in the rest. The genes are TRBV19 and TRBJ1-5; 10 positions match TRBD1. Germline CDR1 LNHDA, CDR2 SQIVND (reference sequence). V was clipped by 4 bases and J by 6 bases; unmatched bases: 9. There are 16 residues in the CDR3. The sequenced part of the CDR3 DNA is TGTGCCAGTAGTACACCCGGGACAGGGGATTCTCAGCCC. Amino acids: CASSTPGTGDSQP. The full-length CDR3 reads as CASSTPGTGDSQPQHF.

Concerning this clone: The CDR3 goes on 3 residues after the read ends, and that part is filled in from the germline J gene. The gene calls are TRBV2 and TRBJ2-7; 8 nucleotides match TRBD1. The CDR3 is made up of 13 amino acids. The germline V gene has CDR1 SNHLY and CDR2 FYNNEI. V lost 5 bases and J lost 2; bases outside the gene matches: 2. CDR3 protein: CASSRDRTYEQYF. Incomplete CDR3 DNA: TGTGCCAGCAGTCGGGACAGGACCTACGAG.

Points on this clone: Read data end 3 residues before the CDR3 end; the end is taken from the germline J gene. The chain joins TRBV6-1 to TRBJ2-1; D remains unclear. The CDR3 is 13 amino acids. Between the trimmed V and J ends, which lost 0 bases and 8 bases, there was a span of 8 bases. Germline-derived CDR1 and CDR2 are MNHNS and SASEGT. The CDR3 protein is CASSEALRYEQFF. The sequenced CDR3 bases are TGTGCCAGCAGTGAAGCGTTGAGGTATGAG.

On this clone: The read stops 3 residues short of the end of the CDR3; the missing end is completed from the germline J gene. The gene calls are TRBV5-1 and TRBJ1-1; tentative D call: TRBD1 (6 bases). This CDR3 spans 13 amino acids. Germline V gene lookup returns CDR1 SGHRS and CDR2 YFSETQ. V gave up 7 bases and J gave up 6 bases, with 16 bases separating them. CDR3 DNA, as far as it was read: TGCGCCAGCGCCAGGGGAAAGCCTTCTGAA. Translated: CASARGKPSE. The complete CDR3 protein is CASARGKPSEAFF. Based on the CDR3 plus reference TRBV5-1 and TRBJ1-1, the full variable domain is KAGVTQTPRYLIKTRGQQVTLSCSPISGHRSVSWYQQTPGQGLQFLFEYFSETQRNKGNFPGRFSGRQFSNSRSEMNVSTLELGDSALYLCASARGKPSEAFFGQGTRLTVV.